Sequencing of this T cell receptor (beta chain) was carried out in a study of blood T cell repertoires in COVID-19. In the study overall: Samples representing acute and convalescent COVID-19 were sourced from the United States, Italy and Spain. The analysed material was cDNA or gDNA that came from T cells, B-cell-depleted T cells, or PBMCs.

Germline V CDR1 and CDR2: SGHRS, YFSETQ. This CDR3 is built from 15 residues. Trimming shortened V by 4 bases and J by 6 bases, and 19 bases separated the two germline ends. In the authors' methods: Estimation of nucleated cell counts was performed using reference gene primer amplification. Profiled with immunoSEQ multiplex PCR; TCRdb holds only in-frame clones, not every one. V and J calls and clone size follow that table, whereas D and trimming were derived from the DNA. The sample records about 270,000 clones, 70% to 90% being singletons. The material sequenced was peripheral blood. This TCR came from a woman in her 70s with acute or convalescent COVID-19. The V gene is TRBV5-1, the J gene TRBJ1-2; D not resolved. The CDR3 coding sequence is TGCGCCAGCAGCCTTATGGGCCTCCCAAATGATGGCTACACCTTC. It encodes CASSLMGLPNDGYTF.